This T cell receptor (beta chain) was observed in a study of blood T cell repertoires in COVID-19 (dated by TCRdb to the early 2020s). Context from the whole study: The collaborator samples originated in the United States, Italy and Spain and spanned the acute and convalescent phases of COVID-19. The material from the prospective study consisted of cDNA or gDNA derived from T cells, B-cell-depleted T cells, or PBMCs. HLA class I and class II types, where available, came from metadata supplied by the sample provider rather than from assay-based typing. The samples were drawn from two sources: the first 160 participants of the ongoing ImmuneRACE study, and fewer than 1,500 subjects contributed by 6 global collaborators. The dataset comprised deeply sampled blood TCRbeta repertoires from subjects exposed to, actively infected with, or recovered from COVID-19. Nearly every sample came with metadata listing a de-identified subject ID, COVID-19 status, age in years and sex. The repertoires were released in a freely available public database meant as a resource for research on the immune response to SARS-CoV-2.

With respect to this clone: The clone's antigen remains unknown. The record has no base qualities; no much larger clone is one base away.

Broader findings and caveats from the paper: Clinical and demographic metadata were provided uncurated, with the amount varying by source and participant.

TCRbeta CDR3 regions were amplified from genomic DNA using the immunoSEQ Assay, a bias-controlled multiplex PCR. As for the authors' bioinformatics: The number of nucleated cells in each sample was estimated by amplification of reference gene primers within the assay. To quantify the absolute abundance of each unique TCRbeta CDR3 rearrangement, sequence reads were collapsed and filtered. For each sample, productive Simpson clonality was calculated as the square root of Simpson's diversity index over productive rearrangements. TCRdb retrieved this table from immuneACCESS and kept in-frame rearrangements only. Not all clones are present; in checked studies, unresolved V genes account for under half, and no reason is known for the remainder. The V and J calls and clone size are taken from that table; D and trimming were inferred from the DNA. The sample table lists some 170,000 clones, about 88% of them with a count of one. The top ten clonotypes cover 1% to 1.5% of the sample.

The V and J ends are trimmed by 0 bases and 3 bases, leaving 18 bases between them. The cysteine opens and the phenylalanine closes a CDR3 of 17 amino acids. CDR3 DNA only is kept here, 51 bases in frame from base 1. As encoded in the germline V gene, CDR1 is SGDLS while CDR2 is YYNGEE. In the prospective study, participants were about 18 to 100 years old, resided in under 30 geographic areas of the United States, and were enrolled through a virtual design. To assign participants to cohorts, the prospective study relied on clinical history that participants themselves reported in a screening survey and a study questionnaire. In the prospective study, whole blood, serum and a nasopharyngeal or oropharyngeal swab were collected from each participant by mobile phlebotomists. Additional blood draws and questionnaires over an approximately two-month period could optionally be provided by prospective study participants. Before DNA extraction, prospective study blood samples were shipped either frozen or at room temperature.

Source material: PBMCs or T cells enriched from blood (not recorded which). Recombination linked TRBV9 to TRBJ1-1, and possibly TRBD1, on 6 matching bases. The TCR comes from a human donor with acute COVID-19. The donor label of this sample is uncertain. This receptor has the CDR3 CASSVEAGGAEDTEAFF. Here is the DNA: TGTGCCAGCAGCGTAGAGGCGGGGGGCGCGGAGGACACTGAAGCTTTCTTT.